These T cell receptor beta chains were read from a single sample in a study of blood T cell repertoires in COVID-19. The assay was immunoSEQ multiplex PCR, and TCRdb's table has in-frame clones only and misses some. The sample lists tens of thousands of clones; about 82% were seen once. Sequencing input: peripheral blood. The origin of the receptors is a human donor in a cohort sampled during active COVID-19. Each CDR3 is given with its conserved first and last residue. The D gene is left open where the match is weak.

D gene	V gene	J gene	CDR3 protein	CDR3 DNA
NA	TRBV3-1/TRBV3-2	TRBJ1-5	CASSLSGGKPQHF	TGTGCCAGCAGCCTGTCGGGGGGCAAGCCCCAGCATTTT
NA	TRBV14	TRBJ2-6	CASSQGSYSGANVLTF	TGTGCCAGCAGCCAGGGCAGTTACTCTGGGGCCAACGTCCTGACTTTC
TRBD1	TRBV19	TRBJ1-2	CASSPGQVYGYTF	TGTGCCAGTAGTCCGGGACAGGTCTATGGCTACACCTTC
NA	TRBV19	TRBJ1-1	CASGWQAGDTEAFF	TGTGCCAGCGGCTGGCAGGCGGGGGACACTGAAGCTTTCTTT
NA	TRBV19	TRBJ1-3	CASSDRTANTIYF	TGTGCCAGTAGCGACCGGACAGCCAACACCATATATTTT
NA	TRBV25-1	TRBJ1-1	CASSSSSGDGTEAFF	TGTGCCAGCAGTTCTTCATCAGGGGACGGGACTGAAGCTTTCTTT
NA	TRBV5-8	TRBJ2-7	CASSHYEQYF	TGTGCCAGCAGCCACTACGAGCAGTACTTC
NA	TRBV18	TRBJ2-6	CASSSLDSGANVLTF	TGTGCCAGCTCAAGTTTAGACTCTGGGGCCAACGTCCTGACTTTC
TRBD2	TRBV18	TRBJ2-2	CASSPQSSGGRGELFF	TGTGCCAGCTCACCACAATCCAGCGGGGGACGCGGGGAGCTGTTTTTT
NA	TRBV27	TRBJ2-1	CASSLSEGVYNEQFF	TGTGCCAGCAGTTTATCCGAGGGGGTCTACAATGAGCAGTTCTTC
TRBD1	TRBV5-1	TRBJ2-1	CASSLEGQGFGNEQFF	TGCGCCAGCAGCTTGGAGGGACAGGGGTTCGGCAATGAGCAGTTCTTC